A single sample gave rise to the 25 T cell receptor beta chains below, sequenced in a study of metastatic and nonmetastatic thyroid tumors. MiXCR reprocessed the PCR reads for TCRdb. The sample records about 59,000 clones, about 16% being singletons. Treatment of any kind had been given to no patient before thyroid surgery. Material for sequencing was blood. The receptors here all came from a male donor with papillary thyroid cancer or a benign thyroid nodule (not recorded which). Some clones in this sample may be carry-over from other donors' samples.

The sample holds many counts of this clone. The CDR3 protein is CASSSWGVGTDTQYF. CDR3 sequence (DNA): TGTGCCAGCAGTTCGTGGGGAGTGGGCACAGATACGCAGTATTTT. This rearrangement joins TRBV11-2 to TRBJ2-3, with D perhaps TRBD2 (5 bases). CDR3 size: 15 residues. V lost 6 bases, J lost 1 base, and 14 bases lay in between. Germline V lookup: CDR1 SGHAT, CDR2 FQNNGV.

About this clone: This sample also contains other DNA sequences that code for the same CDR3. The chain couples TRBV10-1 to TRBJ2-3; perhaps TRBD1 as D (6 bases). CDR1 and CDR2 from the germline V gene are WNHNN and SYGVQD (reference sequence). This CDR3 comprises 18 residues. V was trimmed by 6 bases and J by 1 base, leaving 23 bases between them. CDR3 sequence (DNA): TGCGCCAGCAGCTATAGAGGGGGTGACAGCGCCTGCACAGATACGCAGTATTTT. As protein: CASSYRGGDSACTDTQYF.

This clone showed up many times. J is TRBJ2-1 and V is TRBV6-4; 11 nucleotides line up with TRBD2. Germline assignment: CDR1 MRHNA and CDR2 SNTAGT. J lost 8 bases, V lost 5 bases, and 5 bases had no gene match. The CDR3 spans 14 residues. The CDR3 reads CASSTSGSVYEQFF. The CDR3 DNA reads TGTGCCAGCAGTACTAGCGGGAGTGTCTATGAGCAGTTCTTC.

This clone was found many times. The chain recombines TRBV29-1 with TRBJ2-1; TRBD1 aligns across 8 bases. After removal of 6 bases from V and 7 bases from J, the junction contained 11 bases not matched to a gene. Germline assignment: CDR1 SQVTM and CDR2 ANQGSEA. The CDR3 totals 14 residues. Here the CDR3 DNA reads TGCAGCGTCTCAGGGGACAGGACTAATAATGAGCAGTTCTTC. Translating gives CSVSGDRTNNEQFF.

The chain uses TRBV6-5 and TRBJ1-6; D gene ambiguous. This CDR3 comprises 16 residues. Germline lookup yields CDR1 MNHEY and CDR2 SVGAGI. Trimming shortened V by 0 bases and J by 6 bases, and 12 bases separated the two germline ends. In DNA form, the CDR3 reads TGTGCCAGCAGTTACTCCAGACTTCCGGGTAATTCACCCCTCCACTTT. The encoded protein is CASSYSRLPGNSPLHF.

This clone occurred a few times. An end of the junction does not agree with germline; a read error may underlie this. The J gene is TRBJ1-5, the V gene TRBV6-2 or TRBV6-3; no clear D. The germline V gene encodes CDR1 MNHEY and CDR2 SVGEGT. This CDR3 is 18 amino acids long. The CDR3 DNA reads TGTGCCATCAGTTATCCCCCTAACGCGGGGTATAGCAATCAGCCCCATCATTTT. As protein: CAISYPPNAGYSNQPHHF.

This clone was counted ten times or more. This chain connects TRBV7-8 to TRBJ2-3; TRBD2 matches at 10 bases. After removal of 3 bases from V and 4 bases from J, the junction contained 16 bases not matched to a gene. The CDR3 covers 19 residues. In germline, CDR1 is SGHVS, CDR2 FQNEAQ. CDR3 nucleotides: TGTGCCAGCAGCTTCCCCCGAGGTTCTAGCGGGGGACCCCCAGATACGCAGTATTTT. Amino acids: CASSFPRGSSGGPPDTQYF. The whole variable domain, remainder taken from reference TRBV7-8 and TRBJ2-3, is GAGVSQSPRYKVAKRGQDVALRCDPISGHVSLFWYQQALGQGPEFLTYFQNEAQLDKSGLPSDRFFAERPEGSVSTLKIQRTQQEDSAVYLCASSFPRGSSGGPPDTQYFGPGTRLTVL.

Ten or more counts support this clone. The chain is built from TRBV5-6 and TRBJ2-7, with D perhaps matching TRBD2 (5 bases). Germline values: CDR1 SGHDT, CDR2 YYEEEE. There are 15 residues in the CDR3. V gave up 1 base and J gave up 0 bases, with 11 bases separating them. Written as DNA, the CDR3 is TGTGCCAGCAGCTTGAGGATGGGAGACTCCTACGAGCAGTACTTC. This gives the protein CASSLRMGDSYEQYF.

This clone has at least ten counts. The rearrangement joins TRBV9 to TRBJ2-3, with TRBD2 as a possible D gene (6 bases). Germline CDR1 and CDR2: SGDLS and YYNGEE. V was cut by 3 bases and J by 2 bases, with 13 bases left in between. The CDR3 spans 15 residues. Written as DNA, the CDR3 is TGTGCCAGCAGCGATAGCGGTCCCCTCACAGATACGCAGTATTTT. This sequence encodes CASSDSGPLTDTQYF.

Written as DNA, the CDR3 is TGCGCCAGCAGCCAAGATCCGGGCAGGGGGCGTGAGCAGTTCTTC. This gives the protein CASSQDPGRGREQFF. The rearrangement joins TRBV4-1 to TRBJ2-1; TRBD1 matches 8 bases. Germline V gene sequence: CDR1 MGHRA, CDR2 YSYEKL. Trimming cost V 0 bases and J 9 bases; bases outside gene matches: 7. This CDR3 region has 15 residues.

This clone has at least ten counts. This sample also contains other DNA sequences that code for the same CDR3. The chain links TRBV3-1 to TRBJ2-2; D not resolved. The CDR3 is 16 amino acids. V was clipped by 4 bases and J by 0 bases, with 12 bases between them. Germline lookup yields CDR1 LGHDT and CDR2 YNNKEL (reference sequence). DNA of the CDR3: TGTGCCAGCAGCCCACATGGGGTAGCGAACACCGGGGAGCTGTTTTTT. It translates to CASSPHGVANTGELFF.

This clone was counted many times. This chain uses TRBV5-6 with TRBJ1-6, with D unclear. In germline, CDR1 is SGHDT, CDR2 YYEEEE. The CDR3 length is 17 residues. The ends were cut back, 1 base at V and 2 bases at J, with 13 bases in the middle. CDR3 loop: CASSLSGVSAYNSPLHF. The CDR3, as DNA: TGTGCCAGCAGCTTGTCGGGAGTTAGCGCCTATAATTCACCCCTCCACTTT.

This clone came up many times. The CDR3 DNA sequence: TGTGCCAGCAGTTTAGGAGGAGTTGGAAACACCATATATTTT. It translates to CASSLGGVGNTIYF. The J gene is TRBJ1-3, the V gene TRBV12-3 or TRBV12-4; D is undetermined. V dropped 1 base and J dropped 3 bases, with 7 bases sitting between them. This CDR3 has 14 amino acids.

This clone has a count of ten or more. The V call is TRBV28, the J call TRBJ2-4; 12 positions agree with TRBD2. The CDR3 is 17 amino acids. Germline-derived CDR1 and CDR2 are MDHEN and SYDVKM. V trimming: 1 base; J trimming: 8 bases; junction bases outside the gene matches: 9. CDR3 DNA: TGTGCCAGCAGTTTATTTGGTGCCGGGACTAGCGGGTACATTCAGTACTTC. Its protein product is CASSLFGAGTSGYIQYF.

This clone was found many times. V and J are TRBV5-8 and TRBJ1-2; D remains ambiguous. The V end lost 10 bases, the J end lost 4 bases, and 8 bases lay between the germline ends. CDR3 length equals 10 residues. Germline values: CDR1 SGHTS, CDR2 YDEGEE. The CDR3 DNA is TGTGCCCCCGACCGCTATGGCTACACCTTC. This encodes CAPDRYGYTF.

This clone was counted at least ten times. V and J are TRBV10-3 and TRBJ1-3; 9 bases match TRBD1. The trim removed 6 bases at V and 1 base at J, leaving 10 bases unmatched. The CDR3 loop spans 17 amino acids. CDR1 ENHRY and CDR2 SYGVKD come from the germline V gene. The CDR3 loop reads CAISGYPGQGSGNTIYF. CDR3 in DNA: TGTGCCATCAGCGGATATCCGGGACAGGGTTCTGGAAACACCATATATTTT.

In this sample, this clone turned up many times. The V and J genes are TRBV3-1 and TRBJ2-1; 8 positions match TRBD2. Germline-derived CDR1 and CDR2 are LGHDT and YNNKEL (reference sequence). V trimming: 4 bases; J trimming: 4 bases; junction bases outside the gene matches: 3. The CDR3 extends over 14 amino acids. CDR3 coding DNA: TGTGCCAGCAGCCTCCGGGGGGGGTACAATGAGCAGTTCTTC. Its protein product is CASSLRGGYNEQFF.

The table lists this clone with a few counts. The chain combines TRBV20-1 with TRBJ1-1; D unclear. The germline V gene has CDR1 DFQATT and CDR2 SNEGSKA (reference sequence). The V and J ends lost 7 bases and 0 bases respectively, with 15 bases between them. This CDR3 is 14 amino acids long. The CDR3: CSVTKTVMNTEAFF. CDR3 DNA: TGCAGTGTCACAAAGACGGTAATGAACACTGAAGCTTTCTTT.

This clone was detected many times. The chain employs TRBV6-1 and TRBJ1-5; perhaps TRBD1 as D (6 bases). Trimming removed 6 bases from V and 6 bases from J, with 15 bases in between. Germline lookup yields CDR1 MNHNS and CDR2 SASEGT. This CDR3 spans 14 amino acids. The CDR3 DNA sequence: TGTGCCAGCAGGGCCTCAGGGGTCGCTCAGCCCCAGCATTTT. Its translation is CASRASGVAQPQHF.

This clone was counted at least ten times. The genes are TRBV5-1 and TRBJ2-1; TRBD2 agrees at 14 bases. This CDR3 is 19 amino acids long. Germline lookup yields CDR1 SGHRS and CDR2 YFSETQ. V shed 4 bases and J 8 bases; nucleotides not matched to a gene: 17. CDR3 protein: CASSGGSPGTSGGLYEQFF. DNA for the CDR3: TGCGCCAGCAGCGGCGGGTCGCCCGGGACTAGCGGGGGCCTTTATGAGCAGTTCTTC.

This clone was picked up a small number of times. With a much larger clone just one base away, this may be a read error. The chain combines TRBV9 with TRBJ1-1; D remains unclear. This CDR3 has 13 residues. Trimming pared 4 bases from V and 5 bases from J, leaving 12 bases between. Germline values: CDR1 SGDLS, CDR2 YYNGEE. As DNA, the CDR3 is TGTGCCAGCAGCCCGTGCGGGGTTACTGAAGCTTTCTTT. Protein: CASSPCGVTEAFF. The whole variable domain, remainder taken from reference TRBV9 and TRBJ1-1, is DSGVTQTPKHLITATGQRVTLRCSPRSGDLSVYWYQQSLDQGLQFLIQYYNGEERAKGNILERFSAQQFPDLHSELNLSSLELGDSALYFCASSPCGVTEAFFGQGTRLTVV.

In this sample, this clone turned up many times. Here the CDR3 DNA reads TGTGCCAGCAGCTCCCCGGACAGGGCTGGAAACACCATATATTTT. This codes for CASSSPDRAGNTIYF. This sequence joins TRBV13 and TRBJ1-3; TRBD1 matches at 8 bases. The CDR3 consists of 15 residues. V trimming: 4 bases; J trimming: 2 bases; junction bases outside the gene matches: 4. CDR1 and CDR2 from the germline V gene are PRHDT and FYEKMQ (reference sequence).

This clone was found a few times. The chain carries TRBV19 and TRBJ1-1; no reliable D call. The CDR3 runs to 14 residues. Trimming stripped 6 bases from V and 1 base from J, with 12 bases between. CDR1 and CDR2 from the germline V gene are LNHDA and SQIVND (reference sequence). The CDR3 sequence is CASRYGGRNTEAFF. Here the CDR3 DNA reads TGTGCCAGTAGGTACGGAGGTCGGAACACTGAAGCTTTCTTT.

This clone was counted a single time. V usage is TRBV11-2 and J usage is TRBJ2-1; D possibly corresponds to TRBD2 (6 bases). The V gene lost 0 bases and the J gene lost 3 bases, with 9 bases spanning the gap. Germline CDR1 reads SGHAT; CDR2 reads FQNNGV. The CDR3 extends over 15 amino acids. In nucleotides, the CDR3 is TGTGCCAGCAGCTTAGAGTACGGGGGCTACAATGAGCAGTTCTTC. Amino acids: CASSLEYGGYNEQFF.

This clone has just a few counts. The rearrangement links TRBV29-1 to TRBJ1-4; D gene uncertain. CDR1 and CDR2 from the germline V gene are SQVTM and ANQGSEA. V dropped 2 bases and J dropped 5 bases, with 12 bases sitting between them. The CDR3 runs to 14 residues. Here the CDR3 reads CSVECLGGNEKLFF. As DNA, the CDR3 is TGCAGCGTTGAATGTTTGGGAGGCAATGAAAAACTGTTTTTT.